This T cell receptor beta chain appears in the sequencing data of a study of blood T cell repertoires in COVID-19. Study-wide background: The origin of the acute and convalescent COVID-19 samples was the United States, Italy and Spain. PBMCs, B-cell-depleted T cells, or T cells provided the cDNA or gDNA that made up the material.

CDR3 length: 18 amino acids. Cohort assignment relied on participant-reported clinical history. Per the study methods: The authors estimated nucleated cell counts from reference gene primer amplification. The table came from immunoSEQ multiplex PCR; TCRdb's copy has only in-frame clones and leaves some out. The D gene and trimming were derived from the DNA, and the V and J assignments and clone size from that table. In the table there are approximately 330,000 clones, 65% to 90% of which are singletons. This TCR was sampled from a woman aged 40 to 50 with acute COVID-19. V gene TRBV21-1 combines with J gene TRBJ1-5; the table gives TRBD1 as D, unverified against the DNA. TRBV21-1 is given as a pseudogene. Sequenced: PBMCs or T cells enriched from blood (not recorded which). CDR3 protein: CASSTSIGQGEGNQPQHF. In DNA, the CDR3 is TGTGCCAGCAGCACTTCGATCGGACAGGGCGAAGGGAATCAGCCCCAGCATTTT.